This T cell receptor (beta chain) was retrieved from a study of T cell changes during pregnancy in multiple sclerosis. Profiled with immunoSEQ multiplex PCR; TCRdb holds only in-frame clones, not every one. The table has 58,000 or so clones, about 89% seen once. Germline CDR1 is MNHEY and CDR2 is SVGAGI. Trimming stripped 6 bases from V and 1 base from J, with 12 bases between. The CDR3 length is 14 residues. This clone was seen just once. This receptor was taken from a female donor with multiple sclerosis, enrolled in a pregnancy study. This chain uses TRBV6-5 with TRBJ1-1, with D perhaps TRBD1 (5 bases). The source material was peripheral blood, sampled after pregnancy. CDR3 region: CASSPGGENTEAFF. DNA of the CDR3: TGTGCCAGCAGCCCGGGGGGGGAGAACACTGAAGCTTTCTTT.